At least ten counts were recorded for the clone carrying this T cell receptor (beta chain). These data belong to a study of metastatic and nonmetastatic thyroid tumors. This CDR3 is built from 16 residues. Germline trimming cut 4 bases from V and 7 bases from J; bases unmatched to any gene: 7. Germline V gene lookup returns CDR1 LGHDT and CDR2 YNNKEL (reference sequence). All patients reached thyroid surgery having received no treatment beforehand. MiXCR was used by TCRdb to re-call the PCR reads. The sample lists under 40,000 clones, approximately 16% occurring once. The TCR was taken from a female donor with papillary thyroid cancer or a benign thyroid nodule (not recorded which). Some clones in this sample may be carry-over from other donors' samples. The sample consisted of blood. This chain joins TRBV3-1 and TRBJ2-1; 13 bases line up with TRBD2. The CDR3 is CASSPRTSGRVNEQFF. In DNA, the CDR3 is TGTGCCAGCAGCCCCCGCACTAGCGGGAGGGTGAATGAGCAGTTCTTC.